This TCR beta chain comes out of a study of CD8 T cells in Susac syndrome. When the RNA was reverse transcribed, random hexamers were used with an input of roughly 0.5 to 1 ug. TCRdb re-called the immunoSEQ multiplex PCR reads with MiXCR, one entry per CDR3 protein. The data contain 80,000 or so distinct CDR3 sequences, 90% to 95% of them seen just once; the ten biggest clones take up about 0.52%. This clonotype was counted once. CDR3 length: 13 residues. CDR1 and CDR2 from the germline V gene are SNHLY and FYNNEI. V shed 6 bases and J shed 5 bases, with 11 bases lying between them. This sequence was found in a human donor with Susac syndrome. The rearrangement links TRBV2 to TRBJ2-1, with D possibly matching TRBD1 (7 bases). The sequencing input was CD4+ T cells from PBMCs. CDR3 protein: CASRGGGNNEQFF. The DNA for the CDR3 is TGTGCCAGCAGAGGGGGCGGGAACAATGAGCAGTTCTTC.